Listed below are T cell receptor beta chains from one sample, sequenced in a study of blood T cell repertoires in COVID-19. The method was immunoSEQ multiplex PCR; TCRdb's version includes in-frame clones alone and lacks a portion of them. The repertoire holds approximately 70,000 clones, with approximately 88% as singletons. The sample taken for sequencing was peripheral blood. The receptor set was obtained from a man at least 80 years old with active or convalescent COVID-19. The CDR3 runs from the conserved cysteine through the conserved F or W. The order of the fields is CDR3 length, V gene, J gene, D gene, clone size, CDR3 protein, CDR3 DNA. D genes are given only for firm matches. Rows give clone size only sometimes, using once, few, many, or a class for an expanded clone.

13,TRBV5-1,TRBJ2-1,-,-,CASSPDSYNEQFF,TGCGCCAGCAGCCCCGACAGTTACAATGAGCAGTTCTTC
15,TRBV6-6,TRBJ1-1,TRBD1,-,CASSLDGTANTEAFF,TGTGCCAGCAGTCTGGACGGGACAGCGAACACTGAAGCTTTCTTT
16,TRBV7-2,TRBJ2-5,TRBD2,-,CASSLRRLAGRETQYF,TGTGCCAGCAGCTTAAGGCGTCTAGCGGGAAGGGAGACCCAGTACTTC
13,TRBV28,TRBJ2-7,-,-,CASTGYSSYEQYF,TGTGCCAGCACCGGTTATAGCTCCTACGAGCAGTACTTC
17,TRBV5-1,TRBJ1-3,TRBD1,-,CASSPGTGEYTGNTIYF,TGCGCCAGCAGCCCGGGGACAGGGGAATACACTGGAAACACCATATATTTT
14,TRBV19,TRBJ1-1,TRBD1,-,CASSTGGWMPEAFF,TGTGCCAGTAGTACAGGGGGCTGGATGCCTGAAGCTTTCTTT
20,TRBV24-1,TRBJ1-5,-,-,CATSDLPKGDLQGDNQPQHF,TGTGCCACCAGTGATTTGCCAAAGGGGGACCTGCAGGGAGACAATCAGCCCCAGCATTTT
11,TRBV29-1,TRBJ2-3,-,-,CSAGVTDTQYF,TGCAGCGCAGGGGTCACAGATACGCAGTATTTT
14,TRBV30,TRBJ2-7,TRBD2,-,CAWSHLRGISEQYF,TGTGCCTGGAGTCACTTGCGGGGGATCTCCGAGCAGTACTTC
15,TRBV7-2,TRBJ2-7,-,-,CASSTAARTAYEQYF,TGTGCCAGCAGCACAGCAGCGCGGACTGCCTACGAGCAGTACTTC
19,TRBV6-7,TRBJ2-5,-,-,CASSYDAPGDSLVSETQYF,TGTGCCAGCAGTTACGACGCCCCGGGAGACTCTCTGGTAAGCGAGACCCAGTACTTC
15,TRBV20-1,TRBJ2-1,TRBD2,-,CSASLGTKAYNEQFF,TGCAGTGCTAGTCTGGGGACTAAAGCCTACAATGAGCAGTTCTTC
15,TRBV19,TRBJ1-1,-,-,CASSIAPGSRTEAFF,TGTGCCAGTAGTATAGCACCGGGGTCGAGAACTGAAGCTTTCTTT
15,TRBV6-4,TRBJ2-1,-,-,CASSPELSSYNEQFF,TGTGCCAGCAGCCCGGAGCTTAGCTCCTACAATGAGCAGTTCTTC
16,TRBV30,TRBJ1-5,-,once,CAWSVRGQGSNQPQHF,TGTGCCTGGAGTGTACGAGGTCAGGGGAGCAATCAGCCCCAGCATTTT
17,TRBV4-3,TRBJ2-2,TRBD2,-,CASSQDLLAGDTGELFF,TGCGCCAGCAGCCAAGATCTGCTAGCGGGAGACACCGGGGAGCTGTTTTTT
15,TRBV11-2,TRBJ2-5,-,-,CASSLGKGYQETQYF,TGTGCCAGCAGCTTGGGCAAGGGGTACCAAGAGACCCAGTACTTC
15,TRBV9,TRBJ2-1,-,-,CASSERPQQYNEQFF,TGTGCCAGCAGCGAACGACCCCAACAGTACAATGAGCAGTTCTTC
19,TRBV18,TRBJ2-1,-,once,CASSPIGGAEASSYNEQFF,TGTGCCAGCTCACCAATTGGGGGGGCCGAAGCGAGCTCCTACAATGAGCAGTTCTTC
13,TRBV12-3/TRBV12-4,TRBJ2-7,-,few,CASSPGRIYEQYF,TGTGCCAGCAGTCCCGGGAGAATCTACGAGCAGTACTTC
14,TRBV7-2,TRBJ1-5,-,few,CASTVGGRNQPQHF,TGTGCCAGCACCGTCGGGGGTCGCAATCAGCCCCAGCATTTT
14,TRBV7-6,TRBJ1-5,-,-,CASSLAGGNQPQHF,TGTGCCAGCAGCTTAGCCGGGGGCAATCAGCCCCAGCATTTT
14,TRBV28,TRBJ1-2,-,-,CASSPHMANYGYTF,TGTGCCAGCAGTCCGCACATGGCTAACTATGGCTACACCTTC